One sample yielded the 14 T cell receptor beta chains listed below, sequenced in a study of cytomegalovirus exposure and HLA in healthy donors. TCRdb keeps only in-frame clones here, not all; method: immunoSEQ multiplex PCR. This table has more than 200,000 clones, 90% appearing once. The sequencing sample was made of PBMCs. The receptors here all came from a woman aged 30 to 39 in good health and CMV-seronegative.

The V call is TRBV4-1, the J call TRBJ2-1, with 10 bases fitting TRBD2. The length of the CDR3 is 16 residues. Germline V gene sequence: CDR1 MGHRA, CDR2 YSYEKL. The trim removed 2 bases at V and 1 base at J, leaving 2 bases unmatched. The CDR3 is CASSQTAGGSYNEQFF. The CDR3 DNA reads TGCGCCAGCAGCCAAACAGCGGGAGGGTCCTACAATGAGCAGTTCTTC.

The rearrangement joins TRBV27 to TRBJ1-5; 8 bases match TRBD1. V gave up 6 bases and J gave up 0 bases; unmatched junction bases: 10. The V gene's germline CDR1 is MNHEY and CDR2 SMNVEV (reference sequence). The CDR3 totals 17 residues. The CDR3 sequence: CASRPDRASYSNQPQHF. Here the CDR3 DNA reads TGTGCCAGCAGACCGGACAGGGCGTCGTATAGCAATCAGCCCCAGCATTTT.

The V gene is TRBV4-1, the J gene TRBJ2-2; D is unclear. With 8 bases removed from V and 4 bases from J, the gap between germline ends came to 11 bases. CDR3 size: 13 residues. CDR1 and CDR2 (germline): MGHRA, YSYEKL. DNA for the CDR3: TGCGCCAGCGGTGGCTGGGGCACCGGGGAGCTGTTTTTT. It translates to CASGGWGTGELFF.

The V call is TRBV19, the J call TRBJ2-7, with TRBD1 as a possible D gene (5 bases). Germline CDR1 and CDR2: LNHDA and SQIVND (reference sequence). The CDR3 totals 14 residues. V lost 5 bases to trimming and J lost 4 bases, with 15 bases between them. The CDR3 reads CASSVAGRSYEQYF. In DNA form, the CDR3 reads TGTGCCAGTAGTGTCGCAGGGCGTTCGTACGAGCAGTACTTC.

CDR3 DNA sequence: TGTGCCAGCAGCTGGACTAGCGGGAACACCGGGGAGCTGTTTTTT. It translates to CASSWTSGNTGELFF. The chain carries TRBV7-2 and TRBJ2-2; 10 positions agree with TRBD2. The CDR3 has 15 amino acids. V lost 4 bases and J lost 1; bases outside the gene matches: 0. Germline V gene lookup returns CDR1 SGHTA and CDR2 FQGNSA.

The gene calls are TRBV11-2 and TRBJ2-5, with D maybe TRBD2 (6 bases). Trimming removed 5 bases from V and 2 bases from J, with 18 bases in between. Per germline, CDR1 SGHAT and CDR2 FQNNGV. The length of the CDR3 is 16 residues. For the CDR3, the DNA is TGTGCCAGCAGCCCGGAAGGAGCGGGCCAACAAGAGACCCAGTACTTC. This codes for CASSPEGAGQQETQYF.

V and J are TRBV21-1 and TRBJ2-2. TRBV21-1 is classified as a pseudogene. The CDR3 has 13 residues. The CDR3 is CASSGIWAGELFF. The DNA of the CDR3 is TGTGCCAGCAGCGGGATCTGGGCCGGGGAGCTGTTTTTT.

V is TRBV9 and J is TRBJ2-7; 8 bases line up with TRBD1. CDR3 length: 17 residues. J gave up 1 base and V 4 bases, and 13 bases lay outside the gene matches. Germline loops: CDR1 SGDLS, CDR2 YYNGEE. CDR3 DNA sequence: TGTGCCAGCAGCCCCGAATTAACCGGGACAGGTTCCTACGAGCAGTACTTC. Protein: CASSPELTGTGSYEQYF. The variable domain in full, completed from reference TRBV9 and TRBJ2-7, reads DSGVTQTPKHLITATGQRVTLRCSPRSGDLSVYWYQQSLDQGLQFLIQYYNGEERAKGNILERFSAQQFPDLHSELNLSSLELGDSALYFCASSPELTGTGSYEQYFGPGTRLTVT.

The genes are TRBV6-5 and TRBJ2-7; 8 bases line up with TRBD2. This CDR3 is built from 14 residues. The trim removed 1 base at V and 6 bases at J, leaving 5 bases unmatched. Looked up from germline, CDR1 is MNHEY and CDR2 is SVGAGI. This CDR3 reads CASSYLGLAAEQYF. Here the CDR3 DNA reads TGTGCCAGCAGTTACTTAGGACTAGCTGCCGAGCAGTACTTC.

The chain joins TRBV11-1 to TRBJ2-5; the D gene is possibly TRBD2 (6 bases). The length of the CDR3 is 14 residues. Germline values: CDR1 SGHAT, CDR2 FQDESV (reference sequence). Trimming removed 0 bases at V and 4 bases at J, with 9 bases between. CDR3 nucleotides: TGTGCCAGCAGCTTAGCTCCGGGAGCAGAGACCCAGTACTTC. It specifies CASSLAPGAETQYF.

The chain is built from TRBV4-1 and TRBJ2-7; weak D call: TRBD2 (6 bases). Deletions cut 0 bases from V and 4 bases from J, with 16 bases between. The CDR3 length is 16 residues. Germline V gene data show CDR1 as MGHRA and CDR2 as YSYEKL. The CDR3: CASSQDFGGLRYEQYF. For the CDR3, the DNA is TGCGCCAGCAGCCAAGATTTCGGGGGATTAAGGTACGAGCAGTACTTC.

The CDR3 DNA follows: TGCGCCAGCAGCTTGGGTCAGGGGACCGGGGAGCTGTTTTTT. Its translation: CASSLGQGTGELFF. The chain recombines TRBV5-1 with TRBJ2-2, with D perhaps matching TRBD1 (6 bases). The length of the CDR3 is 14 residues. The germline V gene encodes CDR1 SGHRS and CDR2 YFSETQ. Trimming removed 0 bases at V and 5 bases at J, with 8 bases between.

The chain uses TRBV10-3 and TRBJ2-3; a weak D match, TRBD1 (7 bases). Looked up from germline, CDR1 is ENHRY and CDR2 is SYGVKD. V lost 6 bases and J 7 bases, leaving 20 bases between the germline ends. The CDR3 is made up of 15 amino acids. CDR3 DNA sequence: TGTGCCATCAGGCGGGACAGCCAACAACCTAATACGCAGTATTTT. This translates into CAIRRDSQQPNTQYF.

The chain couples TRBV6-5 to TRBJ1-2; 12 nucleotides line up with TRBD1. V trimming: 3 bases; J trimming: 6 bases; junction bases outside the gene matches: 8. The CDR3 covers 16 residues. The germline V gene encodes CDR1 MNHEY and CDR2 SVGAGI. The CDR3 nucleotides read TGTGCCAGCAGTTATTCAAGGGACAGGGGGCATCATGGCTACACCTTC. Residues: CASSYSRDRGHHGYTF.